Below, 17 T cell receptor beta chains from the same sample are listed, as sequenced in a study of blood T cell repertoires in COVID-19. Clones were read by immunoSEQ multiplex PCR, and TCRdb kept only the in-frame ones, dropping some. The sample holds about 60,000 clones, around 88% seen once. The specimen sequenced was peripheral blood. These receptor sequences come from a man aged 55-75 years with acute or convalescent COVID-19.

This clone is termed medium-sized. The J gene is TRBJ1-2, the V gene TRBV23-1; 7 positions agree with TRBD1. TRBV23-1 is an open reading frame, and its role is uncertain. The length of the CDR3 is 13 residues. The V segment lost 7 bases and the J segment 5 bases; nucleotides outside the gene matches: 7. For the CDR3, the DNA is TGCGCCAGCACCCGACAGGGACCTTATGGCTACACCTTC. Residues: CASTRQGPYGYTF.

The CDR3 region has the DNA TGTGCCAGCAGCAGTCCCCTTAGCGGGAGGCTGAACACCGGGGAGCTGTTTTTT. It translates to CASSSPLSGRLNTGELFF. The J gene is TRBJ2-2, the V gene TRBV21-1; the D call in the table, TRBD2, was not verified against the DNA. TRBV21-1 is designated a pseudogene. CDR3 size: 18 residues.

This chain links TRBV7-9 with TRBJ1-5; unclear D gene. Germline V lookup: CDR1 SEHNR, CDR2 FQNEAQ (reference sequence). V lost 5 bases and J 0 bases, leaving 8 bases between the germline ends. This CDR3 is built from 14 residues. CDR3 in amino acids: CASSIQTSNQPQHF. CDR3 DNA: TGTGCCAGCAGCATACAGACTAGCAATCAGCCCCAGCATTTT.

The CDR3 loop is CAWSRGTRGERAFGQYF. The CDR3 DNA reads TGTGCCTGGAGCAGGGGGACAAGGGGGGAAAGGGCTTTCGGGCAGTACTTC. This rearrangement joins TRBV30 to TRBJ2-7; D possibly corresponds to TRBD1 (7 bases). The CDR3 runs to 17 residues. Germline assignment: CDR1 GTSNPN and CDR2 SVGIG (reference sequence). Trimming shortened V by 3 bases and J by 9 bases, and 30 bases separated the two germline ends. Looking up the rest from reference TRBV30 and TRBJ2-7 gives the full variable domain: SQTIHQWPATLVQPVGSPLSLECTVEGTSNPNLYWYRQAAGRGLQLLFYSVGIGQISSEVPQNLSASRPQDRQFILSSKKLLLSDSGFYLCAWSRGTRGERAFGQYFGPGTRLTVT.

The chain couples TRBV2 to TRBJ1-2; tentatively, D is TRBD1 (6 bases). The V gene's germline CDR1 is SNHLY and CDR2 FYNNEI. The CDR3 consists of 16 residues. V was cut by 2 bases and J by 7 bases, with 20 bases left in between. CDR3 sequence (DNA): TGTGCCAGCAGTGAAATTTCGGTGGGGGGGGCGCGTGGCTACACCTTC. Residues: CASSEISVGGARGYTF.

V and J are TRBV28 and TRBJ1-1; a weak D match, TRBD1 (5 bases). V lost 3 bases, J lost 0 bases, and 11 bases lay in between. There are 15 residues in the CDR3. CDR1 and CDR2 (germline): MDHEN, SYDVKM. CDR3 in amino acids: CASSFQGLMNTEAFF. The DNA of the CDR3 is TGTGCCAGCAGTTTCCAGGGCCTCATGAACACTGAAGCTTTCTTT.

CDR3: CASSLKGLGITANSPLHF. The DNA of the CDR3 is TGTGCCAGCAGTTTAAAAGGATTGGGCATAACTGCCAATTCACCCCTCCACTTT. V is TRBV28 and J is TRBJ1-6; D gene ambiguous. The CDR3 loop spans 18 amino acids. Per germline, CDR1 MDHEN and CDR2 SYDVKM. V was shortened by 2 bases and J by 7 bases, with 21 bases between the two germline ends.

V is TRBV30 and J is TRBJ1-2, with 11 positions matching TRBD1. CDR1 and CDR2 (germline): GTSNPN, SVGIG (reference sequence). CDR3 size: 14 residues. V dropped 4 bases and J dropped 4; count of bases not matched to a gene: 5. CDR3 DNA: TGTGCCTGGAATAAGGACAGGGGGCTCTATGGCTACACCTTC. Its protein product is CAWNKDRGLYGYTF.

The count of this clone is one. V and J are TRBV4-2 and TRBJ2-2, with D hard to call. Germline V CDR1 and CDR2: LGHNA, YNFKEQ. The CDR3 contains 14 residues. Trimming shortened V by 4 bases and J by 1 base, and 7 bases separated the two germline ends. The CDR3 loop reads CASSRRRNTGELFF. DNA for the CDR3: TGTGCCAGCAGCCGTAGGAGGAACACCGGGGAGCTGTTTTTT.

In DNA form, the CDR3 reads TGTGCCAGCTCACTTCAGGGCTCTGGAAACACCATATATTTT. Translating gives CASSLQGSGNTIYF. This rearrangement joins TRBV18 to TRBJ1-3; D possibly corresponds to TRBD1 (5 bases). The V gene's germline CDR1 is KGHSH and CDR2 LQKENI. The CDR3 is made up of 14 amino acids. Trimming stripped 4 bases from V and 0 bases from J, with 7 bases between.

The chain couples TRBV24-1 to TRBJ2-1, with a tentative D call TRBD1 (5 bases). V was shortened by 4 bases and J by 0 bases, with 21 bases between the two germline ends. This CDR3 has 19 amino acids. Germline V gene lookup returns CDR1 KGHDR and CDR2 SFDVKD. The DNA for the CDR3 is TGTGCCACCAGTGACAGCTCCGTGTCCCAGGGATACTCCTACAATGAGCAGTTCTTC. Translated: CATSDSSVSQGYSYNEQFF.

The CDR3 DNA reads as TGTGCCAGCTCACTATCCGGGACAGGGAGCGGCTACACCTTC. Amino acid sequence: CASSLSGTGSGYTF. The rearrangement uses TRBV18 and TRBJ1-2; TRBD1 matches at 9 bases. The germline V gene encodes CDR1 KGHSH and CDR2 LQKENI. This CDR3 has 14 amino acids. J lost 8 bases, V lost 4 bases, and 8 bases had no gene match.

This chain connects TRBV7-9 to TRBJ1-1; no clear D gene. Germline CDR1 reads SEHNR; CDR2 reads FQNEAQ (reference sequence). The CDR3 contains 12 residues. Deletions cut 5 bases from V and 4 bases from J, with 8 bases between. Written as DNA, the CDR3 is TGTGCCAGCAGCCCCGGAGGCACTGAAGCTTTCTTT. The encoded protein is CASSPGGTEAFF. Full variable domain (missing parts from reference TRBV7-9 and TRBJ1-1): DTGVSQNPRHKITKRGQNVTFRCDPISEHNRLYWYRQTLGQGPEFLTYFQNEAQLEKSRLLSDRFSAERPKGSFSTLEIQRTEQGDSAMYLCASSPGGTEAFFGQGTRLTVV.

The rearrangement uses TRBV12-3 or TRBV12-4 and TRBJ1-2; D not certain. The germline V and J ends were trimmed by 6 bases and 4 bases, with 12 bases remaining between them. The CDR3 is 13 residues long. As DNA, the CDR3 is TGTGCCAGCAGACCACCCCTAGGCTATGGCTACACCTTC. Translated: CASRPPLGYGYTF.

The sample holds one count of this clone. This chain connects TRBV18 to TRBJ2-1, with 9 bases fitting TRBD2. This CDR3 is 14 amino acids long. Per germline, CDR1 KGHSH and CDR2 LQKENI. The ends lost 2 bases at V and 7 bases at J; junction bases unmatched: 3. DNA of the CDR3: TGTGCCAGCTCACCAAGTCTAGCGGGAAATGAGCAGTTCTTC. Translated, it gives CASSPSLAGNEQFF.

The chain joins TRBV28 to TRBJ2-7; TRBD1 is a possible D gene (6 bases). Trimming pared 10 bases from V and 1 base from J, leaving 17 bases between. Germline V gene data show CDR1 as MDHEN and CDR2 as SYDVKM. The CDR3 covers 14 residues. Written as DNA, the CDR3 is TGTGCCACGTCCTGGACAGATGGTTCCTACGAGCAGTACTTC. Translation: CATSWTDGSYEQYF.

The chain couples TRBV10-1 to TRBJ2-7, with D perhaps matching TRBD2 (6 bases). Germline CDR1 WNHNN, CDR2 SYGVQD (reference sequence). This CDR3 region has 13 residues. The ends were cut back, 6 bases at V and 1 base at J, with 10 bases in the middle. DNA of the CDR3: TGCGCCAGCAGCGGCGGGACGTCCTACGAGCAGTACTTC. This encodes CASSGGTSYEQYF.